This T cell receptor (beta chain) derives from a study of graft-versus-host responses after intestinal transplantation. The overall study: Each patient got anti-thymocyte globulin induction, then tacrolimus and steroids for roughly 3 years. General study results and limits: The authors found GvH clones in recipient marrow, some appearing first in ileum or blood. HvG clone declines early post-transplant were associated with peak circulating GvH levels.

Points on this clone: Its antigen is unknown.

Profiling relied on immunoSEQ multiplex PCR, and the TCRdb table lists in-frame clones only, not all of them. This table holds tens of thousands of clones, over 85% found once. Specimen: PBMCs, collected 26 days after transplant. The receptor was isolated from a human patient who received an intestinal transplant, so some T cells may come from the graft donor.

CDR3 in amino acids: CASSLEGGAGNTEAFF. DNA for the CDR3: TGTGCCAGCAGCTTAGAAGGGGGCGCGGGGAACACTGAAGCTTTCTTT. This chain connects TRBV7-9 to TRBJ1-1; 7 bases map to TRBD1. The CDR3 is 16 residues long. CDR1 is SEHNR, CDR2 FQNEAQ, per germline (reference sequence). The junction had 6 bases not matched to a gene; V was cut back by 1 base and J by 1 base.